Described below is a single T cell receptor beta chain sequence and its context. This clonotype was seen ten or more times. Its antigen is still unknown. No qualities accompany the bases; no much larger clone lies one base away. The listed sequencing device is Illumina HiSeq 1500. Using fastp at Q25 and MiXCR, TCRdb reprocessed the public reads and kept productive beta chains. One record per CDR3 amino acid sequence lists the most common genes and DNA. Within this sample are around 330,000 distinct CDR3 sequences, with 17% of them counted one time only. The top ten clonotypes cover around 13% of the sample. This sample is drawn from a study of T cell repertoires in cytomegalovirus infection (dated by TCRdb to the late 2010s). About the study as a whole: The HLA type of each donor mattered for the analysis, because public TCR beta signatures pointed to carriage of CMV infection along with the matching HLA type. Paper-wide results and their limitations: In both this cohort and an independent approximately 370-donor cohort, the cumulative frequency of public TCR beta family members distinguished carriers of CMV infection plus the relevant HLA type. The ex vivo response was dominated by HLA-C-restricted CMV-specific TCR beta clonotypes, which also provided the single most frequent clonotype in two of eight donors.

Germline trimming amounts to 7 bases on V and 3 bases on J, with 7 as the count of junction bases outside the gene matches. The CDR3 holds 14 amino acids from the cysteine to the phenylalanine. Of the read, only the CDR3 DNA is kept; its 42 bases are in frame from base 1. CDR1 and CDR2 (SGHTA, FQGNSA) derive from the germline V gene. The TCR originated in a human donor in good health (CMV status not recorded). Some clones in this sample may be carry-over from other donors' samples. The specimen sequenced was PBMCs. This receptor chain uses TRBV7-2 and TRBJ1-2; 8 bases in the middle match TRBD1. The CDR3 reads CASTTQGGDYGYTF. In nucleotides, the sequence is TGTGCCAGCACCACACAGGGGGGTGACTATGGCTACACCTTC.